A selection of T cell receptor beta chains follows, all from one sample in a study of blood T cells in healthy people across ages. TCRdb fed the 5' RACE reads into MiXCR, producing one record per CDR3 protein. Of around 1,900,000 distinct CDR3 sequences in the sample, roughly 43% are singletons; the top ten hold more than 20%. What was sequenced was blood. The receptors here all came from a human donor in good health. The CDR3 runs from the conserved cysteine through the conserved F or W. D genes are given only for firm matches. Clone size is stated in some rows and not others, as once, few, many or a class when expanded.

D gene: NA
clone size: NA
V gene: TRBV20-1
J gene: TRBJ2-5
CDR3 DNA: TGCAGTGCGGTCTTGGTGCAGGGGACCCAGGACTTC
CDR3 protein: CSAVLVQGTQDF

D gene: TRBD2
clone size: NA
V gene: TRBV6-5
J gene: TRBJ2-7
CDR3 DNA: TGTGCCAGCAGTTACACCGACCCTACCGGAAGCGGGGGGGCCTCTAGCTCCTACGAGCAGTACTTC
CDR3 protein: CASSYTDPTGSGGASSSYEQYF

D gene: NA
clone size: few
V gene: TRBV6-2/TRBV6-3
J gene: TRBJ1-1
CDR3 DNA: TGTGCGGTTATCTCGGGGACGGAAGCTTTCTTT
CDR3 protein: CAVISGTEAFF

D gene: NA
clone size: NA
V gene: TRBV4-3
J gene: TRBJ2-3
CDR3 DNA: TGCGCCAGCAGCCAAGATCTCGGGGGTCAGGAAGATACGCAGTATTTT
CDR3 protein: CASSQDLGGQEDTQYF

D gene: TRBD2
clone size: few
V gene: TRBV7-6
J gene: TRBJ2-7
CDR3 DNA: TGTGCCAGCAGCCCCGGACTAGTTACCCATTCCTACGAGCAGTACTTC
CDR3 protein: CASSPGLVTHSYEQYF

D gene: NA
clone size: NA
V gene: TRBV19
J gene: TRBJ2-3
CDR3 DNA: TGTGCCTCCGCCCTCCAGGCGGGACAGACCACAGATACGCAGTATTTT
CDR3 protein: CASALQAGQTTDTQYF

D gene: NA
clone size: NA
V gene: TRBV6-1
J gene: TRBJ2-1
CDR3 DNA: TGTGCCAGCGCCTTGAGGAGCGGACGAAGCTCCTACAATGAGCAGTTCTTC
CDR3 protein: CASALRSGRSSYNEQFF

D gene: NA
clone size: NA
V gene: TRBV7-8
J gene: TRBJ2-2
CDR3 DNA: TGTGCCAGCAGTCACCGGGACCTTAGGACCGGGGAGCTGTTTTTT
CDR3 protein: CASSHRDLRTGELFF

D gene: NA
clone size: NA
V gene: TRBV6-6
J gene: TRBJ1-1
CDR3 DNA: TGTGCCAGCAGTTCTGCAGAGACTGAAGCTTTCTTT
CDR3 protein: CASSSAETEAFF

D gene: NA
clone size: NA
V gene: TRBV20-1
J gene: TRBJ2-7
CDR3 DNA: TGCAGTGCTAGGTCCAAAACAGGGATTCCCTCCTACGAGCAGTACTTC
CDR3 protein: CSARSKTGIPSYEQYF

D gene: TRBD1
clone size: NA
V gene: TRBV28
J gene: TRBJ1-5
CDR3 DNA: TGTGCCAGCCGGAGGGGGACAGGGGGAGATTGGAATCAGCCCCAGCATTTT
CDR3 protein: CASRRGTGGDWNQPQHF

D gene: NA
clone size: few
V gene: TRBV30
J gene: TRBJ2-7
CDR3 DNA: TGTGCCTGGAGTAATGAGTGGCGGGGAACCTACGAGCAGTACTTC
CDR3 protein: CAWSNEWRGTYEQYF

D gene: NA
clone size: NA
V gene: TRBV2
J gene: TRBJ2-3
CDR3 DNA: TGTGCCAGCGCTCCGAAGGGACTTAGCACAGATACGCAGTATTTT
CDR3 protein: CASAPKGLSTDTQYF

D gene: NA
clone size: NA
V gene: TRBV4-2
J gene: TRBJ2-1
CDR3 DNA: TGTGCCAGCAGCCAAGATCGTATTCTGGGTGAGCAGTTCTTC
CDR3 protein: CASSQDRILGEQFF

D gene: TRBD1
clone size: NA
V gene: TRBV11-2
J gene: TRBJ1-2
CDR3 DNA: TGTGCCAGCAGCTCGTCACCGGGACAGCTGTACACCTTC
CDR3 protein: CASSSSPGQLYTF

D gene: NA
clone size: NA
V gene: TRBV10-3
J gene: TRBJ2-3
CDR3 DNA: TGTGCCATCAGTGAATACACAGATACGCAGTATTTT
CDR3 protein: CAISEYTDTQYF

D gene: NA
clone size: NA
V gene: TRBV24-1
J gene: TRBJ1-4
CDR3 DNA: TGTGCCAGCCATAGATACACACCTTCCACTCGACAGGCTCCCGAGGGGGCTAATGAAAAACTGTTTTTT
CDR3 protein: CASHRYTPSTRQAPEGANEKLFF

D gene: TRBD1
clone size: NA
V gene: TRBV20-1
J gene: TRBJ2-7
CDR3 DNA: TGCAGTGCCCCGGGACAGGATTCTCCCTACGAGCAGTACTTC
CDR3 protein: CSAPGQDSPYEQYF

D gene: NA
clone size: few
V gene: TRBV28
J gene: TRBJ1-6
CDR3 DNA: TGTGCCAGCAGCTTACTAAGCTCCTATAATTCACCCCTCCACTTT
CDR3 protein: CASSLLSSYNSPLHF

D gene: NA
clone size: NA
V gene: TRBV9
J gene: TRBJ1-2
CDR3 DNA: TGTGCCCGCAGCGTAGGAGGGACACTGAAGTACTATGGCTACACCTTC
CDR3 protein: CARSVGGTLKYYGYTF

D gene: NA
clone size: NA
V gene: TRBV19
J gene: TRBJ1-1
CDR3 DNA: TGTGCCAGTAGTCACCTCCCCTTTGAAGCTTTCTTT
CDR3 protein: CASSHLPFEAFF

D gene: TRBD1
clone size: NA
V gene: TRBV5-1
J gene: TRBJ1-2
CDR3 DNA: TGCGCCAGCAGCTTGGCAGGGGGGACCGACGTAAGCTATGGCTACACCTTC
CDR3 protein: CASSLAGGTDVSYGYTF

D gene: NA
clone size: NA
V gene: TRBV2
J gene: TRBJ2-3
CDR3 DNA: TGTGCCAGCAGTGAAGAATATCTGGCACTCTCTAGCACAGATACGCAGTATTTT
CDR3 protein: CASSEEYLALSSTDTQYF

D gene: TRBD1
clone size: NA
V gene: TRBV24-1
J gene: TRBJ1-1
CDR3 DNA: TGTGCCACCAGCCAGGGGGAGCGGACTGAAGCTTTCTTT
CDR3 protein: CATSQGERTEAFF

D gene: TRBD1
clone size: NA
V gene: TRBV7-9
J gene: TRBJ2-1
CDR3 DNA: TGTGCCAGCAACGGACAGGGGAGCTCCTACAATGAGCAGTTCTTC
CDR3 protein: CASNGQGSSYNEQFF